This TCR beta chain came from a study of shared clonotypes between healthy human individuals. The V segment lost 4 bases and the J segment 4 bases; nucleotides outside the gene matches: 8. There are 15 residues in the CDR3. Looked up from germline, CDR1 is MGHRA and CDR2 is YSYEKL. Naive CD8 cells comprised CD45RO-negative, CCR7-positively selected cells, excluding terminally differentiated effector memory CD45RA+ cells. Clones were sequenced by immunoSEQ multiplex PCR, and TCRdb holds only the in-frame ones, with some missing. The data contain 2 million to 2.5 million clones, roughly 91% of them singletons.

The specimen sequenced was naive CD8+ T cells from PBMCs. The rearrangement uses TRBV4-1 and TRBJ2-5; TRBD1 aligns across 8 bases. The receptor comes from a man younger than 35 in good health. Some clones in this sample may be carry-over from other donors' samples. CDR3 DNA sequence: TGCGCCAGCAGCCTACGGACAGGGCTTCCAGAGACCCAGTACTTC. Translated, it gives CASSLRTGLPETQYF.